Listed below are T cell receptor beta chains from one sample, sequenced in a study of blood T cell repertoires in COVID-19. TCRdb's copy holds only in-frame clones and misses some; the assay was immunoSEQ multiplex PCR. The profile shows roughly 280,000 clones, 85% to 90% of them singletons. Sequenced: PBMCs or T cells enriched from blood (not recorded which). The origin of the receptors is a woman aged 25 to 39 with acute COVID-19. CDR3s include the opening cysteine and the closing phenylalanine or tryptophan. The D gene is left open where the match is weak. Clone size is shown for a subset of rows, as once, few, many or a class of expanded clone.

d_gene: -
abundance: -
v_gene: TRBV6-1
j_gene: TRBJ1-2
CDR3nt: TGTGCCAGCAGTGAAGCGCCTGACAGACCTTCTAACTATGGCTACACCTTC
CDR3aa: CASSEAPDRPSNYGYTF

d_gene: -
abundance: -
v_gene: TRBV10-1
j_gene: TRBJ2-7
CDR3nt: TGCGCCAGCAGAGGACAGAGCTACGAGCAGTACTTC
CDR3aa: CASRGQSYEQYF

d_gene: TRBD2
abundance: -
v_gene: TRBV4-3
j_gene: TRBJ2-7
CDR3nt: TGCGCCAGCAGTACGAGACTAGCGGTATACGAGCAGTACTTC
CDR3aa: CASSTRLAVYEQYF

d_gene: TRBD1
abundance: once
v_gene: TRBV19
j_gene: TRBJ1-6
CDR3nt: TGTGCCAGTAGGAGACAGGGAATGGTTTCACCCCTCCACTTT
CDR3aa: CASRRQGMVSPLHF

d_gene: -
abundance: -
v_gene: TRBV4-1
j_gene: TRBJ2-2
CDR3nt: TGCGCCGGGAGACTAGACTCGAACACCGGGGAGCTGTTTTTT
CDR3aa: CAGRLDSNTGELFF

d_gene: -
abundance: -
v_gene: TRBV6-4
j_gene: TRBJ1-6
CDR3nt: TGTGCCAGCAGTGCGGCGGGGGCTCTTTCACCCCTCCACTTT
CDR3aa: CASSAAGALSPLHF

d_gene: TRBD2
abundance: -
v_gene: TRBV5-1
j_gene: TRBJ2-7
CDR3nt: TGCGCCAGCACGACTAGCGGGGAGGGTGAGCAGTACTTC
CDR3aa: CASTTSGEGEQYF

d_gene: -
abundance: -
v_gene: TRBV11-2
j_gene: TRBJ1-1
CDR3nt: TGTGCCAGCAGCCCAGAGGCCCGGGCTGAAGCTTTCTTT
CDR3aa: CASSPEARAEAFF

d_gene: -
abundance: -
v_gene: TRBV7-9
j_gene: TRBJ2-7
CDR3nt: TGTGCCAGCACTAGCGTAACCTACGAGCAGTACTTC
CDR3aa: CASTSVTYEQYF

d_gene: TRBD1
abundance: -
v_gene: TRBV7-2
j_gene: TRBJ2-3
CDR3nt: TGTGCCAGCAGCTTACCTCGACAGGGCATTAGCACAGATACGCAGTATTTT
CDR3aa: CASSLPRQGISTDTQYF

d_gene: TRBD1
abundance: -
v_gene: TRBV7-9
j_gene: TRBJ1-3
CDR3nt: TGTGCCAGCAGTTGGGACAGGGCTGGCGGAAACACCATATATTTT
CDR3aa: CASSWDRAGGNTIYF

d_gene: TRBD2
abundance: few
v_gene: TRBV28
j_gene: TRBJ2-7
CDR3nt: TGTGCCAGCAGGCTTCCCGGGGGGTCCAACGAGCAGTACTTC
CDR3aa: CASRLPGGSNEQYF

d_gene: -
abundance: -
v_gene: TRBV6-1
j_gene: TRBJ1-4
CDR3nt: TGTGCCAGCAGTGAAGCCGTATCGGGAAGCGTTTATAATGAAAAACTGTTTTTT
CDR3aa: CASSEAVSGSVYNEKLFF

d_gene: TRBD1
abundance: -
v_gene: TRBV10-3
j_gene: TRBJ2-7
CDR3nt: TGTGCCATCAACCGGGACAGATCCTACGAGCAGTACTTC
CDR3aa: CAINRDRSYEQYF

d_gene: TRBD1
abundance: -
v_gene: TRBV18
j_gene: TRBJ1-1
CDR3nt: TGTGCCAGCTCATCCTCGGGAGACAGGGGCACTGAAGCTTTCTTT
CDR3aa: CASSSSGDRGTEAFF

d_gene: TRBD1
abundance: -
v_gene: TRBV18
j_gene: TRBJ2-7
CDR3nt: TGTGCCAGCTCTGACAGGACAGGGGGGAAGACTGCCCTCTCCTACGAGCAGTACTTC
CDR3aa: CASSDRTGGKTALSYEQYF

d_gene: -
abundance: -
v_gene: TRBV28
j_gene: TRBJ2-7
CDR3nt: TGTGCCAGCAGCTCCCCATGGGCAGGAGGAAGCGAGCAGTACTTC
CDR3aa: CASSSPWAGGSEQYF

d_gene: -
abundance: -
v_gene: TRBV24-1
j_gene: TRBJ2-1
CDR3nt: TGTGCCACGAGTGAGCGTGGGGCGCCTCACAATGAGCAGTTCTTC
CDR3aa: CATSERGAPHNEQFF